A single sample is the source of the 20 T cell receptor beta chains below, sequenced in a study of cytomegalovirus exposure and HLA in healthy donors (dated 2017 in TCRdb). The library came from the immunoSEQ multiplex PCR assay. The multiplex PCR relied on a mix of 60 forward primers for TCR Vbeta segments and 13 reverse primers for TCR Jbeta segments. TCRdb limited this immuneACCESS table to in-frame rearrangements with V and J called. A share of clones is missing; checked studies link under half to unresolved V genes, and the rest is unexplained. This sample's table contains about 67,000 clones. Approximately 5% of the sample lies in the top ten. Sequenced sample: PBMCs. These receptors were collected from a man between 25 and 39 years old in good health and CMV-seropositive.

V is TRBV30 and J is TRBJ2-1; D might be TRBD1 (6 bases). Trimming took 0 bases from V and 5 from J, leaving 11 bases between them. Per the germline V gene, CDR1 is GTSNPN and CDR2 is SVGIG (reference sequence). The CDR3 extends over 14 amino acids. CDR3 nucleotide sequence: TGTGCCTGGAGTGTGGGGGCTACCGACAATGAGCAGTTCTTC. Encoded protein: CAWSVGATDNEQFF.

The chain has TRBV11-2 and TRBJ1-2; a possible D gene is TRBD1 (6 bases). Per the germline V gene, CDR1 is SGHAT and CDR2 is FQNNGV. The CDR3 runs to 14 residues. Trimming cost V 3 bases and J 4 bases, with 12 bases left between them. In DNA form, the CDR3 reads TGTGCCAGCAGCTTTGGGGCAGGGGCCTATGGCTACACCTTC. Amino acids: CASSFGAGAYGYTF.

The chain joins TRBV5-6 to TRBJ2-7, with 11 bases fitting TRBD2. CDR1 and CDR2 from the germline V gene are SGHDT and YYEEEE. J lost 2 bases, V lost 5 bases, and 6 bases had no gene match. The CDR3 covers 15 residues. The CDR3 protein is CASRGTSGMAYEQYF. CDR3 nucleotide sequence: TGTGCCAGCAGGGGGACTAGCGGAATGGCCTACGAGCAGTACTTC.

The V gene is TRBV4-1, the J gene TRBJ1-1; 7 bases align to TRBD1. V lost 1 base and J lost 1; bases outside the gene matches: 3. The length of the CDR3 is 15 residues. Germline V CDR1 and CDR2: MGHRA, YSYEKL. DNA for the CDR3: TGCGCCAGCAGCCAAGTTTCAGGGGGGAACACTGAAGCTTTCTTT. The encoded protein is CASSQVSGGNTEAFF.

The J gene is TRBJ1-5, the V gene TRBV30, with 8 bases matching TRBD1. The ends lost 8 bases at V and 5 bases at J; junction bases unmatched: 8. Germline-derived CDR1 and CDR2 are GTSNPN and SVGIG (reference sequence). This CDR3 comprises 13 residues. CDR3 in amino acids: CALRTGMDQPQHF. The DNA for the CDR3 is TGTGCCCTGAGGACAGGGATGGATCAGCCCCAGCATTTT.

This sequence joins TRBV5-1 and TRBJ1-4; possible D gene TRBD1, 5 bases. Deletions cut 1 base from V and 2 bases from J, with 9 bases between. The CDR3 contains 15 residues. Germline CDR1 and CDR2: SGHRS and YFSETQ. Written as DNA, the CDR3 is TGCGCCAGCAGCTTGTCTGGGGGGACTAATGAAAAACTGTTTTTT. It is translated as CASSLSGGTNEKLFF.

The J gene is TRBJ2-4, the V gene TRBV5-4, with D maybe TRBD2 (5 bases). CDR1 and CDR2 from the germline V gene are SGHNT and YYREEE (reference sequence). This CDR3 is built from 14 residues. The V end was cut by 0 bases, the J end by 8 bases, with 12 bases between. CDR3 loop: CASSLGGWGDIQYF. In DNA, the CDR3 is TGTGCCAGCAGCTTGGGTGGCTGGGGAGACATTCAGTACTTC.

The V and J genes are TRBV2 and TRBJ2-7; D call uncertain. CDR3 size: 13 residues. The ends were cut back, 2 bases at V and 6 bases at J, with 11 bases in the middle. The germline V gene has CDR1 SNHLY and CDR2 FYNNEI. The CDR3 is CASSEPLETEQYF. The CDR3 region has the DNA TGTGCCAGCAGTGAACCCCTAGAAACCGAGCAGTACTTC.

The V call is TRBV18, the J call TRBJ2-5, with a possible D match to TRBD2 (5 bases). The J call may be incorrect, as the DNA end agrees better with TRBJ2-7. In germline, CDR1 is KGHSH, CDR2 LQKENI. The CDR3 sequence is 16 residues long. CDR3 in amino acids: CASSPPSLAGPYEQYF. CDR3 DNA: TGTGCCAGCTCACCACCTTCCCTGGCGGGCCCCTACGAGCAGTACTTC.

The J gene is TRBJ1-2, the V gene TRBV18; 9 bases map to TRBD1. CDR1 is KGHSH and CDR2 is LQKENI in the germline V gene. The CDR3 totals 16 residues. The V gene end was trimmed by 8 bases and the J gene end by 5 bases; junction bases not matched to a gene: 15. CDR3 residues: CASARDRVFTGYGYTF. DNA for the CDR3: TGTGCCAGCGCCCGGGACAGGGTATTTACGGGGTATGGCTACACCTTC.

The CDR3 DNA reads TGTGCCAGCAGCGAGGGCACAGCGGGGACCGCCTATGGCTACACCTTC. Amino acid sequence: CASSEGTAGTAYGYTF. This sequence joins TRBV7-9 and TRBJ1-2; possible D gene TRBD1, 5 bases. The CDR3 is made up of 16 amino acids. V dropped 5 bases and J dropped 4 bases, with 20 bases sitting between them. Germline V CDR1 and CDR2: SEHNR, FQNEAQ (reference sequence).

The gene calls are TRBV2 and TRBJ2-1, with 10 bases fitting TRBD2. In germline, CDR1 is SNHLY, CDR2 FYNNEI. The CDR3 has 14 residues. Unmatched junction bases numbered 6, after V lost 6 bases and J lost 7 bases. CDR3: CASRGSGRINEQFF. The CDR3 DNA reads as TGTGCCAGCAGGGGTAGCGGGAGGATAAATGAGCAGTTCTTC.

The chain employs TRBV28 and TRBJ2-7, with a possible D match to TRBD1 (5 bases). V lost 6 bases, J lost 11 bases, and 14 bases lay in between. Germline V gene lookup returns CDR1 MDHEN and CDR2 SYDVKM. The CDR3 runs 11 residues. CDR3 coding DNA: TGTGCCAGCAGCCGACAGAACGTGGAGTACTTC. Translation gives CASSRQNVEYF. The entire variable domain, with the rest obtained from reference TRBV28 and TRBJ2-7, is as follows: DVKVTQSSRYLVKRTGEKVFLECVQDMDHENMFWYRQDPGLGLRLIYFSYDVKMKEKGDIPEGYSVSREKKERFSLILESASTNQTSMYLCASSRQNVEYFGPGTRLTVT.

V is TRBV19 and J is TRBJ2-3; no reliable D call. Per the germline V gene, CDR1 is LNHDA and CDR2 is SQIVND (reference sequence). The V end was cut by 1 base, the J end by 3 bases, with 8 bases between. The CDR3 is made up of 14 amino acids. CDR3 amino acids: CASSIAQTTDTQYF. CDR3 nucleotides: TGTGCCAGTAGTATAGCGCAGACTACAGATACGCAGTATTTT.

About this clone itself: Mismatch with germline at one junction end may stem from a read error. The rearrangement joins TRBV6-1 to TRBJ1-4; 8 bases agree with TRBD1. The CDR3 runs to 15 residues. The germline CDR1 and CDR2 sequences are MNHNS and SASEGT. CDR3 sequence (DNA): TGTGCCGGCAGTGAACACACAGGGGGAGGTGAAAAACTGTTTTTT. Protein: CAGSEHTGGGEKLFF.

The CDR3 is CASSGQGPGTDTQYF. DNA for the CDR3: TGTGCCAGCAGCGGCCAGGGGCCCGGCACAGATACGCAGTATTTT. The chain is built from TRBV11-2 and TRBJ2-3; a possible D gene is TRBD1 (6 bases). The length of the CDR3 is 15 residues. Germline CDR1 SGHAT, CDR2 FQNNGV. Trimming cost V 5 bases and J 1 base, with 13 bases left between them.

The chain is built from TRBV5-1 and TRBJ2-1; D is ambiguous. The germline V gene has CDR1 SGHRS and CDR2 YFSETQ. The V end was cut by 4 bases, the J end by 0 bases, with 8 bases between. CDR3 length: 14 residues. The CDR3: CASSTGPSYNEQFF. The CDR3 DNA is TGCGCCAGCAGCACGGGTCCCTCCTACAATGAGCAGTTCTTC.

The chain has TRBV5-4 and TRBJ2-7; TRBD2 aligns across 10 bases. The J segment lost 1 base and the V segment lost 4 bases, leaving 11 bases of the junction unmatched. From germline, CDR1 is SGHNT and CDR2 YYREEE (reference sequence). The CDR3 consists of 17 residues. The CDR3 DNA sequence: TGTGCCAGCAGCGTGGAAAGGACTAGCGGCCAATCCTACGAGCAGTACTTC. Translation: CASSVERTSGQSYEQYF.

The gene calls are TRBV20-1 and TRBJ2-5, with 8 bases matching TRBD2. CDR1 and CDR2 from the germline V gene are DFQATT and SNEGSKA (reference sequence). This CDR3 contains 11 residues. In DNA, the CDR3 is TGCAGCGGGGGGGTAGGTGGGACCCAGTACTTC. This translates into CSGGVGGTQYF.

J is TRBJ2-1 and V is TRBV15, with 9 bases matching TRBD2. This CDR3 region has 13 residues. CDR1 and CDR2 from the germline V gene are LNHNV and YYDKDF (reference sequence). CDR3 residues: CAVSGSHDNEQFF. In DNA form, the CDR3 reads TGTGCTGTTAGCGGGAGTCACGACAATGAGCAGTTCTTC.